This T cell receptor (beta chain) derives from a study of T cells in Graves' hyperthyroidism and ophthalmopathy (dated by TCRdb to the late 2010s). General notes on the study: Peripheral blood was sampled at the time of initial diagnosis, prior to any treatment. To identify TCR V-J signatures that set the groups apart, the researchers used a discovery cohort of approximately 98 patients, made up of 40 to 45 with Graves' ophthalmopathy and some 60 with stable Graves' hyperthyroidism. Whether ophthalmopathy could be predicted prospectively was tested in an independent validation cohort made up of 18 to 20 hyperthyroidism patients plus 17 patients who later progressed to ophthalmopathy. The approximately 100 discovery patients were randomly divided into training and test sets at a 7:3 ratio. In addition, the study compared T-cell repertoires in thyroid tissue and in blood from five or six Graves' hyperthyroidism patients. After blood sampling, hyperthyroidism patients were treated with methimazole at a starting dose of 30 mg daily, and ophthalmopathy patients were treated with high-dose intravenous methylprednisolone. According to the paper, TCR Vbeta CDR3 sequencing was carried out on approximately 140 peripheral blood samples, which came from approximately 43 ophthalmopathy, fewer than 80 hyperthyroidism and roughly 17 progressor patients. Results and caveats for the whole study, not just this receptor: No statistical method was used to set the sample size in advance, and investigators knew the group allocation. In validation, progression to ophthalmopathy was predicted by the model with roughly 71% sensitivity and under 85% specificity, a median of approximately 7.1 months before onset. Blood samples also contained most of the expanded thyroid clonotypes (frequency above 0.001), which suggests that blood repertoires may reflect thyroid immune responses. Ophthalmopathy was separated from stable hyperthyroidism by a 13 V-J signature model, with roughly 88% sensitivity and about 84% specificity obtained in cross-validation and 80%/75% obtained in testing.

The TCR beta CDR3 regions were amplified from the RNA transcripts. The TCR CDR3 was subjected to a first round of RT-PCR using the HTBI primer set and the Qiagen OneStep RT-PCR kit. The libraries were constructed in a second round of multiplex PCR and then size-selected and purified. Paired-end sequencing of the libraries was performed with 100 bp reads on an Illumina HiSeq2000. Per the original workflow: SOAPnuke was used to process the raw data, throwing out any read that contained adapters or uncalled bases, had a mean Phred below 15, or lacked an exact constant-primer or identifier match. COPE v1.2.5 was used to merge the high-quality paired reads, and each unique nucleotide sequence was defined as a clonotype. Clonotypes were aligned to IMGT TRBV, TRBD and TRBJ reference segments using MiTCR v1.1. The analysis included only V-J combinations with a frequency above 0.0001, which together covered 99% to 99.2% of the repertoires. A TCS score was defined as the ratio of F50 (clonal expansion) to E x V (chaos), with BLOSUM62-based TCRdist applied between CDR3 peptides within each V-J. Welch's t-statistics and random forest reduced around 520 V-J features to under 15, which were used in a naive Bayes classifier (R e1071). In TCRdb, the public reads were trimmed at Q25 with fastp and aligned with MiXCR, with productive beta chains retained. Each entry merges the rows of one CDR3 protein and shows their most common DNA and genes. Clone size and V and J calls follow TCRdb, not the original study. The sample data list about half a million distinct CDR3 sequences, and roughly a quarter of these were observed just once. The ten largest clonotypes hold roughly 12% of the sample.

Moderately to severely active disease, a Clinical Activity Score of at least 3, a NOSPECS grade of at least 4, and a duration under 3 months were present in ophthalmopathy patients. The study excluded patients with uncontrolled infections, other autoimmune diseases, pregnancy or lactation. Diagnoses were based on clinical symptoms, serum thyroxine and TRAb, thyroid ultrasound and orbital computed tomography. PBMCs were separated from approximately 9.9 ml of fresh peripheral blood using Ficoll-Paque density gradient centrifugation. Total RNA was extracted with Trizol reagent, and quality was checked on an Agilent 2100 Bioanalyzer. About this clonotype itself: It lacks a known antigen. No base-level quality is on record; no much larger clone is a single base apart.

The CDR3 holds 14 amino acids from the cysteine to the phenylalanine. The CDR3 DNA has 42 bases and is translated from base 1. The germline V gene gives CDR1 as SGHDN and CDR2 as FVKESK. V and J lose 4 bases and 6 bases, and a span of 15 bases separates them. This receptor was obtained from a woman in her 30s with Graves' ophthalmopathy. Input material: blood. Recombination connected TRBV14 to TRBJ1-1; the D gene assignment is ambiguous. The CDR3 in this case is CASSPNVGMPEAFF. The DNA sequence is given as TGTGCCAGCAGCCCGAATGTAGGAATGCCTGAAGCTTTCTTT.